This TCR beta chain is from a study of T cell changes during pregnancy in multiple sclerosis. The assay was immunoSEQ multiplex PCR, and TCRdb's table has in-frame clones only and misses some. Of about 93,000 clones detected, 85% to 95% appear once; the ten largest clones hold 2% to 2.5%. The germline V and J ends were trimmed by 3 bases and 2 bases, with 14 bases remaining between them. This CDR3 is built from 16 residues. Germline-derived CDR1 and CDR2 are SGHVS and FNYEAQ. V is TRBV7-6 and J is TRBJ2-1, with D possibly TRBD2 on 6 matching bases. The source is a female donor with multiple sclerosis, enrolled in a pregnancy study. This sample comprised peripheral blood, obtained after pregnancy. The CDR3 DNA is TGTGCCAGCAGCTTCGGGAGCGGTCCCACCTACAATGAGCAGTTCTTC. Translated, it gives CASSFGSGPTYNEQFF.